The 20 T cell receptor beta chains presented below share a single source sample, sequenced in a study of PD-L1 blockade in urothelial cancer. Regarding time point: peripheral blood 6 weeks after treatment start. Repertoires were generated with immunoSEQ multiplex PCR, while TCRdb's copy carries only in-frame clones and drops some. This sample has nearly 50,000 clones, with approximately 81% found just once. The material sequenced was PBMCs, taken around atezolizumab (anti-PD-L1) treatment. The source of these receptors is a man in his 70s with urothelial cancer.

In its sample, this clone was seen a few times. A read error may produce the germline difference seen at one junction end. The CDR3 nucleotides are TGTGCTAGCAGCACTATTGACCGTGGGACCCAGTACTTC. Encoded protein: CASSTIDRGTQYF. The rearrangement uses TRBV7-7 and TRBJ2-5; D is uncertain. This CDR3 has 13 amino acids. Germline CDR1 SSHAT, CDR2 FNYEAQ (reference sequence).

V and J are TRBV7-6 and TRBJ2-7; 10 nucleotides line up with TRBD1. This CDR3 contains 14 residues. V dropped 5 bases and J dropped 5; count of bases not matched to a gene: 6. Germline-derived CDR1 and CDR2 are SGHVS and FNYEAQ. This CDR3 is CASSTGTGVHEQYF. The CDR3 region has the DNA TGTGCCAGCAGCACCGGGACAGGGGTTCACGAGCAGTACTTC.

The rearrangement joins TRBV28 to TRBJ2-3, with 9 bases that match TRBD2. V gave up 5 bases and J gave up 2 bases; unmatched junction bases: 11. There are 17 residues in the CDR3. In germline, CDR1 is MDHEN, CDR2 SYDVKM. CDR3 loop: CASSRGVSGRLTDTQYF. DNA for the CDR3: TGTGCCAGCAGTCGAGGGGTTAGCGGGAGACTCACAGATACGCAGTATTTT.

The chain couples TRBV5-5 to TRBJ1-5, with 10 bases that match TRBD1. This CDR3 contains 15 residues. Germline trimming cut 4 bases from V and 6 bases from J; bases unmatched to any gene: 7. Looked up from germline, CDR1 is SGHKS and CDR2 is YYEKEE (reference sequence). CDR3 bases: TGTGCCAGCAGCACGACAGGGGGCTTGGGTCAGCCCCAGCATTTT. It specifies CASSTTGGLGQPQHF. The whole variable domain, remainder taken from reference TRBV5-5 and TRBJ1-5, is DAGVTQSPTHLIKTRGQQVTLRCSPISGHKSVSWYQQVLGQGPQFIFQYYEKEERGRGNFPDRFSARQFPNYSSELNVNALLLGDSALYLCASSTTGGLGQPQHFGDGTRLSIL.

The chain is built from TRBV27 and TRBJ2-2; tentative D call: TRBD1 (5 bases). V was clipped by 4 bases and J by 4 bases, with 13 bases between them. From germline, CDR1 is MNHEY and CDR2 SMNVEV (reference sequence). This CDR3 is 15 amino acids long. CDR3 amino acids: CASSSVRVGTGELFF. The CDR3 DNA reads TGTGCCAGCAGTTCCGTCAGGGTTGGCACCGGGGAGCTGTTTTTT.

The rearrangement uses TRBV28 and TRBJ1-1; weak D call: TRBD1 (6 bases). The CDR3 length is 13 residues. Germline V gene sequence: CDR1 MDHEN, CDR2 SYDVKM. V lost 2 bases and J lost 4, with 8 bases in between. CDR3 sequence (DNA): TGTGCCAGCAGTTTAGGACAGACCACTGAAGCTTTCTTT. Its translation: CASSLGQTTEAFF.

The chain uses TRBV7-9 and TRBJ2-5; a possible D gene is TRBD1 (7 bases). CDR3 length: 13 amino acids. The V and J ends lost 11 bases and 5 bases respectively, with 18 bases between them. Germline values: CDR1 SEHNR, CDR2 FQNEAQ (reference sequence). The CDR3 here is CAAAGTQGETQYF. The CDR3 nucleotides read TGTGCCGCGGCGGGGACACAGGGGGAGACCCAGTACTTC.

The CDR3: CASSSQGPPQPQHF. The CDR3 DNA reads as TGTGCCAGCAGTTCACAGGGACCTCCTCAGCCCCAGCATTTT. This sequence joins TRBV6-5 and TRBJ1-5; perhaps TRBD1 as D (6 bases). The CDR3 contains 14 residues. V lost 4 bases and J lost 6, with 13 bases in between. Germline V gene lookup returns CDR1 MNHEY and CDR2 SVGAGI.

The chain joins TRBV28 to TRBJ2-1; the D gene is possibly TRBD2 (6 bases). Germline CDR1 and CDR2: MDHEN and SYDVKM. The CDR3 runs to 15 residues. The germline V and J ends were trimmed by 2 bases and 5 bases, with 13 bases remaining between them. CDR3 loop: CASSLGGSKDNEQFF. The DNA for the CDR3 is TGTGCCAGCAGTTTAGGGGGGAGCAAAGACAATGAGCAGTTCTTC. Full variable domain (rest looked up from reference TRBV28 and TRBJ2-1): DVKVTQSSRYLVKRTGEKVFLECVQDMDHENMFWYRQDPGLGLRLIYFSYDVKMKEKGDIPEGYSVSREKKERFSLILESASTNQTSMYLCASSLGGSKDNEQFFGPGTRLTVL.

The chain combines TRBV19 with TRBJ2-1, with TRBD2 identical over 11 bases. The CDR3 has 17 amino acids. Trimming at V came to 6 bases and at J to 1 base, leaving 8 bases not matched to a gene. From germline, CDR1 is LNHDA and CDR2 SQIVND (reference sequence). CDR3 region: CASRNLAGGGSYNEQFF. The CDR3 coding sequence is TGTGCCAGTAGAAACTTAGCGGGAGGGGGGTCCTACAATGAGCAGTTCTTC.

The chain is built from TRBV30 and TRBJ2-1; TRBD2 might be the D (6 bases). The CDR3 is made up of 15 amino acids. Germline-derived CDR1 and CDR2 are GTSNPN and SVGIG (reference sequence). V was trimmed by 2 bases and J by 7 bases, leaving 18 bases between them. CDR3 sequence (DNA): TGTGCCTGGAGTTACGGGACTGCCCTAGGGAATGAGCAGTTCTTC. Translating gives CAWSYGTALGNEQFF.

The chain employs TRBV5-4 and TRBJ2-7; D might be TRBD2 (5 bases). This CDR3 is 15 amino acids long. Germline V gene sequence: CDR1 SGHNT, CDR2 YYREEE (reference sequence). V shed 4 bases and J shed 0 bases, with 14 bases lying between them. CDR3 bases: TGTGCCAGCAGCACGAACCGCGGGCGCTCCTACGAGCAGTACTTC. Residues: CASSTNRGRSYEQYF.

This chain links TRBV5-1 with TRBJ1-4, with D perhaps TRBD1 (6 bases). The V and J ends lost 2 bases and 7 bases respectively, with 12 bases between them. Germline values: CDR1 SGHRS, CDR2 YFSETQ. The CDR3 is 14 amino acids. The CDR3 loop is CASSLGQGSEKLFF. CDR3 DNA: TGCGCCAGCAGCTTAGGGCAGGGGAGTGAAAAACTGTTTTTT. Full variable domain (missing parts from reference TRBV5-1 and TRBJ1-4): KAGVTQTPRYLIKTRGQQVTLSCSPISGHRSVSWYQQTPGQGLQFLFEYFSETQRNKGNFPGRFSGRQFSNSRSEMNVSTLELGDSALYLCASSLGQGSEKLFFGSGTQLSVL.

This clone was seen more than once but under ten times. J is TRBJ2-1 and V is TRBV28, with D perhaps matching TRBD2 (6 bases). CDR3 size: 17 residues. Germline CDR1 reads MDHEN; CDR2 reads SYDVKM. V was trimmed by 3 bases and J by 1 base, leaving 16 bases between them. CDR3 protein: CASSFPSSGSSYNEQFF. Written as DNA, the CDR3 is TGTGCCAGCAGTTTTCCGTCTTCCGGGAGTTCCTACAATGAGCAGTTCTTC. Supplemented by reference TRBV28 and TRBJ2-1, the full variable domain reads DVKVTQSSRYLVKRTGEKVFLECVQDMDHENMFWYRQDPGLGLRLIYFSYDVKMKEKGDIPEGYSVSREKKERFSLILESASTNQTSMYLCASSFPSSGSSYNEQFFGPGTRLTVL.

The chain uses TRBV2 and TRBJ2-5; D call uncertain. Trimming removed 5 bases at V and 2 bases at J, with 6 bases between. This CDR3 is built from 12 residues. Germline V gives CDR1 SNHLY, CDR2 FYNNEI. CDR3 sequence reads: CASSPVQETQYF. The CDR3 DNA reads as TGTGCCAGCAGTCCGGTGCAAGAGACCCAGTACTTC.

The V call is TRBV14, the J call TRBJ2-2; TRBD1 matches at 7 bases. V gave up 4 bases and J gave up 2 bases; unmatched junction bases: 4. The CDR3 covers 15 residues. Germline CDR1 reads SGHDN; CDR2 reads FVKESK. The CDR3: CASSRQGHNTGELFF. The DNA of the CDR3 is TGTGCCAGCAGCCGACAGGGACATAACACCGGGGAGCTGTTTTTT.

This chain connects TRBV6-4 to TRBJ1-2; no reliable D call. The V end lost 5 bases, the J end lost 2 bases, and 3 bases lay between the germline ends. The CDR3 sequence is 11 residues long. Germline CDR1 MRHNA, CDR2 SNTAGT. CDR3 sequence reads: CASSSNYGYTF. CDR3 coding DNA: TGTGCCAGCAGTTCAAACTATGGCTACACCTTC.

CDR3 DNA sequence: TGTGCCAGCAGCTCAGCCGGGGCAGGGGTCTACGAGCAGTACTTC. Its protein product is CASSSAGAGVYEQYF. The rearrangement uses TRBV5-5 and TRBJ2-7; D perhaps matches TRBD1 (6 bases). Germline V gene lookup returns CDR1 SGHKS and CDR2 YYEKEE (reference sequence). The V gene lost 3 bases and the J gene lost 3 bases, with 16 bases spanning the gap. The CDR3 spans 15 residues.

The chain combines TRBV5-1 with TRBJ2-4; a possible D gene is TRBD2 (6 bases). Germline CDR1 reads SGHRS; CDR2 reads YFSETQ. Deletions cut 0 bases from V and 5 bases from J, with 15 bases between. The CDR3 sequence is 16 residues long. The CDR3 DNA sequence: TGCGCCAGCAGCTTGGGAGGTGGAGGGGCGGAAAACATTCAGTACTTC. Encoded protein: CASSLGGGGAENIQYF. The variable domain in full, completed from reference TRBV5-1 and TRBJ2-4, reads KAGVTQTPRYLIKTRGQQVTLSCSPISGHRSVSWYQQTPGQGLQFLFEYFSETQRNKGNFPGRFSGRQFSNSRSEMNVSTLELGDSALYLCASSLGGGGAENIQYFGAGTRLSVL.

The chain combines TRBV28 with TRBJ1-1; possible D gene TRBD1, 6 bases. The CDR3 runs 15 residues. V was cut by 6 bases and J by 4 bases, with 18 bases left in between. Germline CDR1 is MDHEN and CDR2 is SYDVKM. In DNA, the CDR3 is TGTGCCAGCAGCGCGTCGAGGGGGTGGGCCACTGAAGCTTTCTTT. Translating it yields CASSASRGWATEAFF.